Given below is one T cell receptor (beta chain) in context. This sample is part of a study of T cell changes during pregnancy in multiple sclerosis. V shed 5 bases, J shed 3 bases, and the junction held 3 bases outside the gene matches. CDR1 and CDR2 from the germline V gene are SGHTA and FQGTGA. This CDR3 contains 13 residues. This table comes from immunoSEQ multiplex PCR, and its TCRdb copy is limited to in-frame clones, with some not included. Found here are 35,000 to 50,000 clones, roughly 92% of them singletons; the top ten hold 0.55% to 0.85%. V and J are TRBV7-3 and TRBJ1-1; 7 bases agree with TRBD1. The receptor was derived from a female donor with multiple sclerosis, enrolled in a pregnancy study. The sequencing used CD4+ T cells from peripheral blood mononuclear cells, collected in the first trimester of pregnancy. The CDR3: CASSVTGHTEAFF. The CDR3 coding sequence is TGTGCCAGCAGCGTGACAGGGCACACTGAAGCTTTCTTT.